This TCR beta chain was sequenced in a study of blood T cell repertoires in COVID-19. Looking at the study overall: Spain, Italy and the United States supplied samples that represented acute and convalescent COVID-19.

Germline lookup yields CDR1 SGHRS and CDR2 YFSETQ. The CDR3 length is 16 residues. V lost 6 bases and J lost 0, with 15 bases in between. The study drew participants aged about 18 to 89 years from 24 US areas. Cohort 3 recovered donors had two negative PCRs, clearance, or symptom resolution. Original methodology: From reference gene primer amplification, estimates of nucleated cell counts were derived. Using immunoSEQ multiplex PCR, the repertoire was profiled, and TCRdb retains in-frame clones only, with some absent. D and trimming come from the DNA, and the V and J calls and clone size come from that table. The sample records about 280,000 clones, 87% being singletons.

This clonotype was sampled from a middle-aged woman who had recovered from COVID-19. Sequencing was performed on PBMCs or T cells enriched from blood (not recorded which). This chain uses TRBV5-1 with TRBJ1-4; D gene uncertain. CDR3 protein: CASTRTGRATNEKLFF. DNA for the CDR3: TGCGCCAGCACCAGAACTGGGCGGGCAACTAATGAAAAACTGTTTTTT. The full variable domain, with the rest looked up from reference TRBV5-1 and TRBJ1-4, is KAGVTQTPRYLIKTRGQQVTLSCSPISGHRSVSWYQQTPGQGLQFLFEYFSETQRNKGNFPGRFSGRQFSNSRSEMNVSTLELGDSALYLCASTRTGRATNEKLFFGSGTQLSVL.